The next 9 T cell receptor beta chains were all read from a single sample in a study of T cell responses to AZD1222 COVID-19 vaccine. TCRdb's table, derived via immunoSEQ multiplex PCR, lists solely in-frame clones and lacks some. The sample includes 150,000 to 200,000 clones, 85% to 90% of them seen just once. This specimen was peripheral blood, taken on day 0 of AZD1222 vaccination. The receptors stem from an adult in good health.

The CDR3 sequence is CASSPQRGDTQYF. Written as DNA, the CDR3 is TGTGCCAGCAGCCCCCAAAGGGGGGATACGCAGTATTTT. This sequence joins TRBV5-4 and TRBJ2-3, with a weak D call TRBD1 (6 bases). Between the trimmed V and J ends, which lost 4 bases and 6 bases, there was a span of 12 bases. The CDR3 has 13 amino acids. CDR1 and CDR2 from the germline V gene are SGHNT and YYREEE (reference sequence).

The V and J genes are TRBV5-4 and TRBJ2-5; 9 nucleotides line up with TRBD2. The length of the CDR3 is 16 residues. Germline loops: CDR1 SGHNT, CDR2 YYREEE (reference sequence). V gave up 3 bases and J gave up 5 bases; unmatched junction bases: 11. Here the CDR3 DNA reads TGTGCCAGCAGCTCGGGACTAGCATCCATGGGGGAGACCCAGTACTTC. This codes for CASSSGLASMGETQYF.

V gene TRBV7-9 combines with J gene TRBJ1-5; 8 nucleotides align to TRBD1. V was clipped by 5 bases and J by 6 bases; unmatched bases: 3. This CDR3 comprises 13 residues. Germline CDR1 is SEHNR and CDR2 is FQNEAQ (reference sequence). The CDR3 here is CASSDRGGQPQHF. The CDR3 coding sequence is TGTGCCAGCAGCGACAGGGGCGGTCAGCCCCAGCATTTT.

The rearrangement joins TRBV6-2 or TRBV6-3 to TRBJ2-7; 8 bases map to TRBD1. The CDR3 has 17 residues. Losses at the gene ends were 2 bases for V and 0 bases for J; bases not matched to a gene: 9. The germline gives CDR1 MNHEY, CDR2 SVGEGT. DNA for the CDR3: TGTGCCAGCAGTTACCGGGGGACAGGATCAGTCTCCTACGAGCAGTACTTC. Its protein product is CASSYRGTGSVSYEQYF.

With respect to this clone: The sample contains more than one DNA sequence encoding this CDR3. The chain recombines TRBV18 with TRBJ1-1; D uncertain. This CDR3 has 11 residues. The germline CDR1 and CDR2 sequences are KGHSH and LQKENI. V lost 3 bases, J lost 5 bases, and 4 bases lay in between. DNA of the CDR3: TGTGCCAGCTCACCGGGAACTGAAGCTTTCTTT. Its protein is CASSPGTEAFF. The complete variable domain, with remaining parts taken from reference TRBV18 and TRBJ1-1, reads NAGVMQNPRHLVRRRGQEARLRCSPMKGHSHVYWYRQLPEEGLKFMVYLQKENIIDESGMPKERFSAEFPKEGPSILRIQQVVRGDSAAYFCASSPGTEAFFGQGTRLTVV.

The chain joins TRBV7-8 to TRBJ2-1; D not certain. V lost 6 bases, J lost 10 bases, and 22 bases lay in between. Germline V gene sequence: CDR1 SGHVS, CDR2 FQNEAQ. This CDR3 spans 15 amino acids. This CDR3 is CASSLGRRMSWEQFF. CDR3 in DNA: TGTGCCAGCAGTCTAGGGCGCCGGATGTCCTGGGAGCAGTTCTTC.

The chain employs TRBV7-3 and TRBJ2-2, with D possibly being TRBD1 (5 bases). This CDR3 comprises 15 residues. Germline assignment: CDR1 SGHTA and CDR2 FQGTGA. V lost 3 bases and J lost 5, with 13 bases in between. The CDR3 DNA sequence: TGTGCCAGCAGCTTGGGCACAGGCTCAACCGGGGAGCTGTTTTTT. Protein product: CASSLGTGSTGELFF.

The chain joins TRBV7-9 to TRBJ2-5, with D tentatively TRBD1 (6 bases). The CDR3 consists of 13 residues. Trimming stripped 4 bases from V and 11 bases from J, with 17 bases between. Germline loops: CDR1 SEHNR, CDR2 FQNEAQ (reference sequence). The DNA of the CDR3 is TGTGCCAGCAGCTCCTACAGGGTTAGGTCGCAGTACTTC. The encoded protein is CASSSYRVRSQYF. Filled out from reference TRBV7-9 and TRBJ2-5, the complete variable domain reads DTGVSQNPRHKITKRGQNVTFRCDPISEHNRLYWYRQTLGQGPEFLTYFQNEAQLEKSRLLSDRFSAERPKGSFSTLEIQRTEQGDSAMYLCASSSYRVRSQYFGPGTRLLVL.

This chain's CDR3 is CASSLESGPPAHF. In DNA, the CDR3 is TGTGCCAGCAGCTTAGAATCGGGACCTCCCGCCCACTTT. V is TRBV7-9 and J is TRBJ1-6, with D possibly being TRBD1 (5 bases). In germline, CDR1 is SEHNR, CDR2 FQNEAQ (reference sequence). The CDR3 runs 13 residues. The V gene lost 1 base and the J gene lost 18 bases, with 16 bases spanning the gap.